These 30 T cell receptor beta chains share one sample of origin, sequenced in a study of T-cell reconstitution after alpha-beta-depleted transplantation in children listed by TCRdb under 2016. The library was made by PCR. Sequencing used an Illumina HiSeq 2500. TCR library preparation used molecular barcoding, with unique molecular identifiers applied to normalize quantification of the TCRbeta repertoire. In-frame beta chains were kept once TCRdb had trimmed the public reads at Q25 with fastp and called clones with MiXCR. CDR3 protein sequences are deduplicated, and each keeps its most common genes and DNA. This sample is represented by around 580,000 distinct CDR3 sequences; 25% to 30% of them were singletons. Jointly, the top ten make up around 36% of the sample. The treatment or condition label, as the study defines it: allogeneic hematopoietic cell transplantation with graft depleted of TCRalphabeta T cells and CD19 B cells.

The sequencing here drew on PBMCs, taken before TCRalphabeta/CD19-depleted stem cell transplant. The receptor set was obtained from a boy less than two years old with Wiskott-Aldrich syndrome, due to receive a stem cell transplant.

This clonotype has only a few counts. The chain combines TRBV10-3 with TRBJ2-7; 8 nucleotides agree with TRBD2. Germline CDR1 and CDR2: ENHRY and SYGVKD. Trimming took 2 bases from V and 4 from J; bases not matched to a gene: 10. CDR3 length equals 16 residues. CDR3 bases: TGTGCCATCAGTGAGAAACCGGGACTAGTTCCGTACGAGCAGTACTTC. Its protein product is CAISEKPGLVPYEQYF.

In nucleotides, the CDR3 is TGTGCCAGTAGTTTCTTCGCGGGGAACACCGGGGAGCTGTTTTTT. This encodes CASSFFAGNTGELFF. The chain employs TRBV19 and TRBJ2-2, with a possible D match to TRBD2 (5 bases). Germline values: CDR1 LNHDA, CDR2 SQIVND (reference sequence). The CDR3 runs 15 residues. The germline V and J ends were trimmed by 5 bases and 1 base, with 11 bases remaining between them.

The chain employs TRBV18 and TRBJ2-5; no firm D call. Germline loops: CDR1 KGHSH, CDR2 LQKENI. The ends were cut back, 4 bases at V and 4 bases at J, with 7 bases in the middle. The CDR3 consists of 12 residues. The DNA of the CDR3 is TGTGCCAGCTCACTGATGACAGAGACCCAGTACTTC. It specifies CASSLMTETQYF.

This clonotype was detected a few times. This chain connects TRBV5-1 to TRBJ2-1, with TRBD2 identical over 10 bases. CDR1 is SGHRS, CDR2 YFSETQ, per germline. The CDR3 is 16 amino acids. J lost 7 bases, V lost 2 bases, and 9 bases had no gene match. The chain's CDR3 is CASSLGPSGSGNEQFF. As DNA, the CDR3 is TGCGCCAGCAGCTTAGGGCCTAGCGGGAGCGGTAATGAGCAGTTCTTC. Together with reference TRBV5-1 and TRBJ2-1, the CDR3 gives the full variable domain: KAGVTQTPRYLIKTRGQQVTLSCSPISGHRSVSWYQQTPGQGLQFLFEYFSETQRNKGNFPGRFSGRQFSNSRSEMNVSTLELGDSALYLCASSLGPSGSGNEQFFGPGTRLTVL.

The chain has TRBV20-1 and TRBJ2-5; weak D call: TRBD2 (5 bases). Trimming stripped 5 bases from V and 6 bases from J, with 16 bases between. This CDR3 region has 13 residues. The germline CDR1 and CDR2 sequences are DFQATT and SNEGSKA (reference sequence). CDR3: CSAQTGIGKTQYF. The CDR3, as DNA: TGCAGTGCTCAGACCGGAATCGGGAAGACCCAGTACTTC.

The J gene is TRBJ2-7, the V gene TRBV27; the D is unclear. Germline CDR1 and CDR2: MNHEY and SMNVEV (reference sequence). The CDR3 is 14 amino acids. With 3 bases removed from V and 4 bases from J, the gap between germline ends came to 13 bases. CDR3 sequence reads: CASSLHGSKYEQYF. The CDR3 DNA sequence: TGTGCCAGCAGTTTGCACGGGTCTAAATACGAGCAGTACTTC.

This clonotype was observed at least ten times. J is TRBJ2-3 and V is TRBV5-1; a possible D gene is TRBD2 (5 bases). In germline, CDR1 is SGHRS, CDR2 YFSETQ. The CDR3 totals 15 residues. Trimming pared 2 bases from V and 0 bases from J, leaving 10 bases between. The CDR3 DNA reads TGCGCCAGCAGCTTAGCGGAAGTAAGCACAGATACGCAGTATTTT. Protein product: CASSLAEVSTDTQYF.

This clonotype was seen at least ten times. The CDR3 loop reads CASSLRSPPYNEQFF. The DNA for the CDR3 is TGTGCCAGCAGCTTACGGTCCCCACCTTACAATGAGCAGTTCTTC. V usage is TRBV7-9 and J usage is TRBJ2-1; D remains ambiguous. Germline CDR1 and CDR2: SEHNR and FQNEAQ (reference sequence). V was shortened by 2 bases and J by 4 bases, with 12 bases between the two germline ends. CDR3 length: 15 residues.

This clonotype occurred a few times. V gene TRBV7-3 combines with J gene TRBJ1-1, with 9 bases that match TRBD1. V gave up 5 bases and J gave up 4 bases; unmatched junction bases: 5. CDR3 length: 14 amino acids. Germline V gene lookup returns CDR1 SGHTA and CDR2 FQGTGA. The CDR3 is CASSRDRDATEAFF. The CDR3, as DNA: TGTGCCAGCAGCCGGGACAGGGACGCCACTGAAGCTTTCTTT.

This sequence joins TRBV30 and TRBJ2-3; no definite D call. Germline loops: CDR1 GTSNPN, CDR2 SVGIG (reference sequence). V dropped 0 bases and J dropped 4 bases, with 5 bases sitting between them. This CDR3 has 12 amino acids. The CDR3 spells CAWSVLADTQYF. The CDR3 region has the DNA TGTGCCTGGAGTGTACTTGCAGATACGCAGTATTTT.

This clonotype was found a few times. V gene TRBV7-2 combines with J gene TRBJ2-3, with 9 bases lining up with TRBD2. Germline V gene data show CDR1 as SGHTA and CDR2 as FQGNSA. CDR3 length equals 15 residues. V lost 2 bases to trimming and J lost 4 bases; unmatched junction nucleotides: 4. CDR3 loop: CASSLQGGRADTQYF. In DNA form, the CDR3 reads TGTGCCAGCAGCTTACAGGGCGGGAGGGCAGATACGCAGTATTTT.

This chain uses TRBV5-1 with TRBJ1-5; the D is unclear. CDR3 size: 15 residues. Deletions cut 2 bases from V and 0 bases from J, with 9 bases between. The germline V gene has CDR1 SGHRS and CDR2 YFSETQ. In DNA, the CDR3 is TGCGCCAGCAGCTTCCCCAGCAGTAGCAATCAGCCCCAGCATTTT. Protein sequence: CASSFPSSSNQPQHF.

This clonotype has a handful of counts. This chain uses TRBV3-1 with TRBJ2-4; TRBD2 matches 11 bases. V dropped 4 bases and J dropped 7; count of bases not matched to a gene: 15. This CDR3 is 18 amino acids long. Germline CDR1 reads LGHDT; CDR2 reads YNNKEL (reference sequence). In nucleotides, the CDR3 is TGTGCCAGCAGCCGGACAGTCGGCTCTAGCGGGGGGACGAACATTCAGTACTTC. This translates into CASSRTVGSSGGTNIQYF. The whole variable domain, remainder taken from reference TRBV3-1 and TRBJ2-4, is DTAVSQTPKYLVTQMGNDKSIKCEQNLGHDTMYWYKQDSKKFLKIMFSYNNKELIINETVPNRFSPKSPDKAHLNLHINSLELGDSAVYFCASSRTVGSSGGTNIQYFGAGTRLSVL.

The rearrangement links TRBV4-1 to TRBJ1-1, with D possibly TRBD1 on 5 matching bases. Trimming pared 8 bases from V and 0 bases from J, leaving 22 bases between. The CDR3 is 17 residues long. CDR1 is MGHRA, CDR2 YSYEKL, per germline. As DNA, the CDR3 is TGCGCCAGCTCAGGGTTATCAGGAGACTACTTGAACACTGAAGCTTTCTTT. Its protein product is CASSGLSGDYLNTEAFF.

This clonotype appeared a few times. The V gene is TRBV4-1, the J gene TRBJ2-7; the D gene is possibly TRBD1 (6 bases). This CDR3 contains 15 residues. Trimming stripped 2 bases from V and 3 bases from J, with 14 bases between. Germline-derived CDR1 and CDR2 are MGHRA and YSYEKL. The CDR3 DNA follows: TGCGCCAGCAGCCAACCCCAGGCAGGGGACTACGAGCAGTACTTC. It yields the protein CASSQPQAGDYEQYF.

V is TRBV5-1 and J is TRBJ2-7, with 7 positions matching TRBD2. The germline V gene encodes CDR1 SGHRS and CDR2 YFSETQ. V was pared by 2 bases and J by 5 bases, with 13 bases of the junction left unmatched. The CDR3 contains 16 residues. DNA of the CDR3: TGCGCCAGCAGCTTTGAGAGTCGTGGGGGGGTAGACGAGCAGTACTTC. Protein product: CASSFESRGGVDEQYF.

This sequence joins TRBV5-1 and TRBJ2-1; D possibly corresponds to TRBD1 (6 bases). V was cut by 1 base and J by 6 bases, with 14 bases left in between. CDR3 length: 15 amino acids. The germline CDR1 and CDR2 sequences are SGHRS and YFSETQ. The CDR3 loop reads CASSLNPQGFNEQFF. The CDR3 nucleotides are TGCGCCAGCAGCTTGAATCCACAGGGTTTCAATGAGCAGTTCTTC.

This clonotype was detected only a few times. The CDR3 region has the DNA TGTGCCAGCAGTTTAAGGCTAGCGGGAGTGGAGACCCAGTACTTC. Translating gives CASSLRLAGVETQYF. This chain connects TRBV12-3 or TRBV12-4 to TRBJ2-5; 10 bases are shared with TRBD2. The CDR3 has 15 amino acids. With V trimmed by 2 bases and J by 5 bases, 5 bases remained unmatched.

CDR3 sequence: CASSPGQTQETQYF. CDR3 DNA sequence: TGCGCCAGCAGCCCTGGACAGACCCAAGAGACCCAGTACTTC. The chain uses TRBV5-1 and TRBJ2-5; maybe TRBD1 (6 bases). Germline V lookup: CDR1 SGHRS, CDR2 YFSETQ. CDR3 length equals 14 residues. The V gene lost 4 bases and the J gene lost 1 base, with 11 bases spanning the gap. The variable domain in full, with the rest retrieved from reference TRBV5-1 and TRBJ2-5, is KAGVTQTPRYLIKTRGQQVTLSCSPISGHRSVSWYQQTPGQGLQFLFEYFSETQRNKGNFPGRFSGRQFSNSRSEMNVSTLELGDSALYLCASSPGQTQETQYFGPGTRLLVL.

In the case of this clonotype: A read error may account for a junction end that differs from germline. This rearrangement joins TRBV6-5 to TRBJ2-7; the match to TRBD1 covers 7 bases. CDR3 length equals 15 residues. The germline V gene has CDR1 MNHEY and CDR2 SVGAGI. The CDR3 bases are TGTGCCAGCAGTTACTCGCTGGGACAGCACTACCAGCAGTACTTC. Amino acids: CASSYSLGQHYQQYF.

The table lists this clonotype with a few counts. The chain employs TRBV10-3 and TRBJ2-3, with unresolved D. CDR1 and CDR2 from the germline V gene are ENHRY and SYGVKD. Trimming shortened V by 4 bases and J by 8 bases, and 16 bases separated the two germline ends. The CDR3 sequence is 14 residues long. The CDR3 protein is CAISVGSAGGTQYF. The DNA of the CDR3 is TGTGCCATCAGTGTCGGTTCCGCCGGCGGTACGCAGTATTTT.

The chain is built from TRBV20-1 and TRBJ2-3; D might be TRBD2 (6 bases). CDR3 length: 14 residues. V was shortened by 4 bases and J by 0 bases, with 11 bases between the two germline ends. Germline assignment: CDR1 DFQATT and CDR2 SNEGSKA (reference sequence). The CDR3 spells CSATGRISTDTQYF. CDR3 nucleotide sequence: TGCAGTGCTACGGGGAGGATAAGCACAGATACGCAGTATTTT.

V is TRBV30 and J is TRBJ2-4; D remains ambiguous. This CDR3 is 13 amino acids long. Trimming took 3 bases from V and 8 from J, leaving 14 bases between them. Germline V lookup: CDR1 GTSNPN, CDR2 SVGIG (reference sequence). The CDR3 nucleotides are TGTGCCTGGAGCCGGAGTAGTGGGGACATTCAGTACTTC. Protein: CAWSRSSGDIQYF.

This chain joins TRBV5-1 and TRBJ2-1; unclear D gene. V gave up 0 bases and J gave up 6 bases, with 13 bases separating them. CDR3 length: 15 amino acids. From germline, CDR1 is SGHRS and CDR2 YFSETQ. The CDR3 loop reads CASSLDAWTLNEQFF. For the CDR3, the DNA is TGCGCCAGCAGCTTGGATGCCTGGACCCTCAATGAGCAGTTCTTC.

This clonotype was seen a handful of times. CDR3 DNA: TGTGCCAGCAGCCGCGGGACTAGCGGGATCGGCGATACGCAGTATTTT. Translated: CASSRGTSGIGDTQYF. This chain connects TRBV7-9 to TRBJ2-3; 13 nucleotides line up with TRBD2. The germline gives CDR1 SEHNR, CDR2 FQNEAQ (reference sequence). Trimming cost V 5 bases and J 6 bases; bases outside gene matches: 8. The CDR3 is 16 residues long.

This clonotype was detected a few times. The chain carries TRBV30 and TRBJ1-2; D unresolved. V dropped 2 bases and J dropped 8 bases, with 15 bases sitting between them. Germline V CDR1 and CDR2: GTSNPN, SVGIG (reference sequence). This CDR3 has 13 amino acids. The CDR3 sequence is CAWSLLKLGGYTF. The CDR3 DNA is TGTGCCTGGAGTCTCCTCAAATTGGGGGGCTACACCTTC.

This clonotype came up a few times. The rearrangement links TRBV19 to TRBJ2-1; D might be TRBD2 (5 bases). From germline, CDR1 is LNHDA and CDR2 SQIVND (reference sequence). The CDR3 totals 13 residues. Trimming stripped 7 bases from V and 9 bases from J, with 16 bases between. In DNA form, the CDR3 reads TGTGCCAGTAAATTACTTGGAAGCGGTGAGCAGTTCTTC. It translates to CASKLLGSGEQFF.

This clonotype was counted between two and nine times. V is TRBV5-1 and J is TRBJ2-3; D not resolved. Germline CDR1 is SGHRS and CDR2 is YFSETQ. V lost 2 bases and J 6 bases, leaving 10 bases between the germline ends. The CDR3 contains 13 residues. The CDR3 nucleotides read TGCGCCAGCAGCTTAATGCAACCGGATACGCAGTATTTT. It yields the protein CASSLMQPDTQYF.

This clonotype was found a few times. This chain uses TRBV5-1 with TRBJ2-7; D may correspond to TRBD1 or TRBD2 (7 bases each). The V gene's germline CDR1 is SGHRS and CDR2 YFSETQ. V was trimmed by 1 base and J by 3 bases, leaving 11 bases between them. The length of the CDR3 is 14 residues. As DNA, the CDR3 is TGCGCCAGCAGCTTGATCAGGGGGGGCTACGAGCAGTACTTC. The encoded protein is CASSLIRGGYEQYF.

The rearrangement uses TRBV7-2 and TRBJ2-1, with TRBD2 matching 8 bases. With 5 bases clipped from V and 4 bases from J, the junction kept 10 bases outside the gene matches. The CDR3 is made up of 16 amino acids. CDR1 SGHTA and CDR2 FQGNSA come from the germline V gene. The DNA of the CDR3 is TGTGCCAGCAGCCCCCTTGGTAGCGGGGATTACAATGAGCAGTTCTTC. Translation: CASSPLGSGDYNEQFF.